This record concerns one TCR beta chain sequence. Clones were read by immunoSEQ multiplex PCR, and TCRdb kept only the in-frame ones, dropping some. In the table there are more than 65,000 clones, over 80% of which are singletons. The CDR3 extends over 16 amino acids. The germline gives CDR1 SGHDN, CDR2 FVKESK. V lost 4 bases, J lost 5 bases, and 11 bases stayed unmatched. The sample originates from a study of early stage breast cancer tumors. The sequence was collected from a person in their forties with breast cancer. Material: blood. V gene TRBV14 combines with J gene TRBJ2-5, with 9 positions matching TRBD2. The CDR3 DNA reads as TGTGCCAGCAGCCCTCGTAGCGGGAGATGGGCGGAGACCCAGTACTTC. Translated, it gives CASSPRSGRWAETQYF.